This T cell receptor (beta chain) was recorded in a study of blood T cell repertoires in COVID-19. Study summary: The analysed material was cDNA or gDNA that came from T cells, B-cell-depleted T cells, or PBMCs.

CDR1 and CDR2 from the germline V gene are MDHEN and SYDVKM. The CDR3 is made up of 13 amino acids. Measured with immunoSEQ multiplex PCR; TCRdb has only the in-frame clones, and not every one. The sample yields 90,000 or so clones, approximately 80% seen once. Sequences were obtained from peripheral blood. The rearrangement links TRBV28 to TRBJ2-5, with D possibly being TRBD2 (5 bases). The origin of this receptor is a man in his 60s with acute or convalescent COVID-19. Here the CDR3 DNA reads TGTGTCCCTCCGGAGGTCAGCCAAGAGACCCAGTACTTC. Protein sequence: CVPPEVSQETQYF.